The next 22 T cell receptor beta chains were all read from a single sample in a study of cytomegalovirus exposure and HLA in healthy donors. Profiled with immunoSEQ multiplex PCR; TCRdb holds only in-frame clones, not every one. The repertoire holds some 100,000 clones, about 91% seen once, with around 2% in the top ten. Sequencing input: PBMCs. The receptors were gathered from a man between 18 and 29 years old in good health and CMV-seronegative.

This CDR3 is CASSQDLRAWYEQYF. The CDR3 coding sequence is TGCGCCAGCAGCCAAGATCTCCGCGCCTGGTACGAGCAGTACTTC. This chain connects TRBV4-3 to TRBJ2-7; D remains ambiguous. The CDR3 consists of 15 residues. V lost 0 bases and J lost 4, with 13 bases in between. In germline, CDR1 is LGHNA, CDR2 YSLEER.

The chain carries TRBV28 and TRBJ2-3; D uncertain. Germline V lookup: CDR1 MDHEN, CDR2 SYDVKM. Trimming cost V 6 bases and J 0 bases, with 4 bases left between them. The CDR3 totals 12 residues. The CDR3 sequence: CASRTSTDTQYF. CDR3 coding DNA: TGTGCCAGCAGAACTAGCACAGATACGCAGTATTTT.

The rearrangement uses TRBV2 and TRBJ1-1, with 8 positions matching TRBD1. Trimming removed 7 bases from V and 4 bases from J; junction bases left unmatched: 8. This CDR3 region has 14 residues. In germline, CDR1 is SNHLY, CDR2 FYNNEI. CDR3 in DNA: TGTGCCAGCATATCGCAGGGGGCGGGCACTGAAGCTTTCTTT. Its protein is CASISQGAGTEAFF.

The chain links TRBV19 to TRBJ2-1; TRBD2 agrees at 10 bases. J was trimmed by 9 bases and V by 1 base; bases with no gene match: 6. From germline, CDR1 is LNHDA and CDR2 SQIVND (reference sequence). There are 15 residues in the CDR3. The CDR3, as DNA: TGTGCCAGTAGTATAGTGCCAGCGGGAGGGCGTGAGCAGTTCTTC. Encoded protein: CASSIVPAGGREQFF. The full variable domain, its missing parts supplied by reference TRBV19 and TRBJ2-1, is DGGITQSPKYLFRKEGQNVTLSCEQNLNHDAMYWYRQDPGQGLRLIYYSQIVNDFQKGDIAEGYSVSREKKESFPLTVTSAQKNPTAFYLCASSIVPAGGREQFFGPGTRLTVL.

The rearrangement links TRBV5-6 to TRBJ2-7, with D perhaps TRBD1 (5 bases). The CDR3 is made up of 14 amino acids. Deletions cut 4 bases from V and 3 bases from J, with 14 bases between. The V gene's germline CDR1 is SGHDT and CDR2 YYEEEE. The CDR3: CASSNAGHNYEQYF. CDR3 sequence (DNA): TGTGCCAGCAGCAACGCCGGACACAACTACGAGCAGTACTTC.

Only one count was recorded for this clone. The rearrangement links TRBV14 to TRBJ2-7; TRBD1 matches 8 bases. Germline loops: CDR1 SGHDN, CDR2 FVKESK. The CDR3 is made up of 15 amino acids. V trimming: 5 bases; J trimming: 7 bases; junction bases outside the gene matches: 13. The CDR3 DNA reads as TGTGCCAGCAGCAACCTCGGACAGGGTCAAGGGGAGCAGTACTTC. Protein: CASSNLGQGQGEQYF.

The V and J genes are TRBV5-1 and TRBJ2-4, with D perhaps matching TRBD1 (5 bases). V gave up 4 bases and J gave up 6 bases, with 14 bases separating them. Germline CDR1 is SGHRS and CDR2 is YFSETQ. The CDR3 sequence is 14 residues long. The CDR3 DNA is TGCGCCAGCAGCCCCGTTTCCCAGGGAAACATTCAGTACTTC. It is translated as CASSPVSQGNIQYF.

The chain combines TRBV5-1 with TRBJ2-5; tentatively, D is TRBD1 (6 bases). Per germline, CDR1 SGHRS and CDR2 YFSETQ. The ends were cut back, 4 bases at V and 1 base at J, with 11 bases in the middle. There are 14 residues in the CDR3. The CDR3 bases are TGCGCCAGCAGCCCACGGACAGTCCAAGAGACCCAGTACTTC. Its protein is CASSPRTVQETQYF.

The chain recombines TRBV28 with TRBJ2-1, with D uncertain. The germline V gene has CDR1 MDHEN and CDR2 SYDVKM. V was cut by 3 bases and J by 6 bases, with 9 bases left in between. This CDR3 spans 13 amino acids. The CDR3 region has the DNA TGTGCCAGCAGTTTTCGTCAGATCAATGAGCAGTTCTTC. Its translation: CASSFRQINEQFF.

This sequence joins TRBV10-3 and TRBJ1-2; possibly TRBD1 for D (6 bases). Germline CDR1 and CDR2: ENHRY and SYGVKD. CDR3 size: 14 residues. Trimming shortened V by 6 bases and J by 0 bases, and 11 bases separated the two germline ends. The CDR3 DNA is TGTGCCATCAGCAGACAGGAAACTAACTATGGCTACACCTTC. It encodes CAISRQETNYGYTF.

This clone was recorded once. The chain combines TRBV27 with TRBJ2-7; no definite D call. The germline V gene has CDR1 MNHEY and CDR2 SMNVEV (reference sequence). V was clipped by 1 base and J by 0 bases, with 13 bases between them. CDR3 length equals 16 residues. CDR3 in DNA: TGTGCCAGCAGTTTATGGTCAGGCCAACCCTCCTACGAGCAGTACTTC. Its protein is CASSLWSGQPSYEQYF.

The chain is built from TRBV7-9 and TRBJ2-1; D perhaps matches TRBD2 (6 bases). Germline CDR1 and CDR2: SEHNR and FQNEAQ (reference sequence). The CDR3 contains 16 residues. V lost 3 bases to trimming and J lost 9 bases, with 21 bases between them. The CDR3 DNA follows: TGTGCCAGCAGCTTTTGGGACTCAGGGAGAGTAGGTGAGCAGTTCTTC. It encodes CASSFWDSGRVGEQFF.

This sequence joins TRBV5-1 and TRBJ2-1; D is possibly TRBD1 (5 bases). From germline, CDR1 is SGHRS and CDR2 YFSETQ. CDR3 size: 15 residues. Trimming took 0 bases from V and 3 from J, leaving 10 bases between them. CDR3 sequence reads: CASSLAPTVYNEQFF. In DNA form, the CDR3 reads TGCGCCAGCAGCTTGGCCCCGACAGTCTACAATGAGCAGTTCTTC.

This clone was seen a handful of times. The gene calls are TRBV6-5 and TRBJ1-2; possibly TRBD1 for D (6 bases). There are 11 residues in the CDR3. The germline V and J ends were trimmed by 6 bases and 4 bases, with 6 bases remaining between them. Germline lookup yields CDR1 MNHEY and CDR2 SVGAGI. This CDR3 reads CASRDSYGYTF. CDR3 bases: TGTGCCAGCAGGGACAGCTATGGCTACACCTTC.

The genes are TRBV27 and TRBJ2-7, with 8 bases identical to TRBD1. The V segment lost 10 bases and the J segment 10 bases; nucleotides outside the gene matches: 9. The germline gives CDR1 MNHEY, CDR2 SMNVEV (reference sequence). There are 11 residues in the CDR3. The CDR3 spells CATLTGAVQYF. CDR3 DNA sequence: TGTGCCACCCTGACAGGGGCGGTTCAGTACTTC.

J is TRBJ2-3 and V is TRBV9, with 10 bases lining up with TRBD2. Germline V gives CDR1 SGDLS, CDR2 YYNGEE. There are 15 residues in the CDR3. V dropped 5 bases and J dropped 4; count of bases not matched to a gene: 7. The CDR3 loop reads CASRTAGGDSDTQYF. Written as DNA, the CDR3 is TGTGCCAGCAGAACAGCGGGAGGGGATTCAGATACGCAGTATTTT. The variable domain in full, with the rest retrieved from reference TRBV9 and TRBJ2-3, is DSGVTQTPKHLITATGQRVTLRCSPRSGDLSVYWYQQSLDQGLQFLIQYYNGEERAKGNILERFSAQQFPDLHSELNLSSLELGDSALYFCASRTAGGDSDTQYFGPGTRLTVL.

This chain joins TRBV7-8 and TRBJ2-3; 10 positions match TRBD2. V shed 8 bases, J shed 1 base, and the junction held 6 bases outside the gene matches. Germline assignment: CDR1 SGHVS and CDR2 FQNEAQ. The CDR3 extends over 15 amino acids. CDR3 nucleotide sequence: TGTGCCAGCGTCCGCGGACTAGCGGGCACAGATACGCAGTATTTT. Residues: CASVRGLAGTDTQYF. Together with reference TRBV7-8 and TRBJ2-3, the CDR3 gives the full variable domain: GAGVSQSPRYKVAKRGQDVALRCDPISGHVSLFWYQQALGQGPEFLTYFQNEAQLDKSGLPSDRFFAERPEGSVSTLKIQRTQQEDSAVYLCASVRGLAGTDTQYFGPGTRLTVL.

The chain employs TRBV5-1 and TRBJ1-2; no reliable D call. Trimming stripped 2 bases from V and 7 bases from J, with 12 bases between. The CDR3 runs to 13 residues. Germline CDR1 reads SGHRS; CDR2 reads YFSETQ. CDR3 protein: CASSFGSTGGYTF. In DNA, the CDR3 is TGCGCCAGCAGCTTCGGCAGTACGGGTGGCTACACCTTC.

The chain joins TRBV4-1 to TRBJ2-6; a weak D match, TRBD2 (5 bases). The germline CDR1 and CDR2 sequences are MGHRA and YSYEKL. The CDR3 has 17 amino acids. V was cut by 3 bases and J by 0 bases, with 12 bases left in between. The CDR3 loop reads CASSQYWRNSGANVLTF. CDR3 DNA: TGCGCCAGCAGCCAGTACTGGAGGAACTCTGGGGCCAACGTCCTGACTTTC.

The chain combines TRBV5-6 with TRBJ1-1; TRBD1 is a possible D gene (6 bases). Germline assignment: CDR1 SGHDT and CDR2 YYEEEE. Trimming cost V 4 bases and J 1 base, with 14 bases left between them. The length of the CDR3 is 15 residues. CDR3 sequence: CASSPWTVSNTEAFF. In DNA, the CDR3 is TGTGCCAGCAGCCCGTGGACAGTCTCGAACACTGAAGCTTTCTTT.

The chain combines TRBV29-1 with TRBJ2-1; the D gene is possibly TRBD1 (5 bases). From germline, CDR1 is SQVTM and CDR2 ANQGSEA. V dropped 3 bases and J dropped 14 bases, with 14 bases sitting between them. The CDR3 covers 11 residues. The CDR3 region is CSVDAQGWEFF. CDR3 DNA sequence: TGCAGCGTTGATGCGCAGGGCTGGGAGTTCTTC.

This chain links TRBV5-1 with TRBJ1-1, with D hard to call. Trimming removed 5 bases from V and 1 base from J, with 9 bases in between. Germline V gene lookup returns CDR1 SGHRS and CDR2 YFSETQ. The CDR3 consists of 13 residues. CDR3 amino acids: CASRWSGNTEAFF. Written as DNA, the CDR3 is TGCGCCAGCAGGTGGTCAGGGAACACTGAAGCTTTCTTT.